This T cell receptor beta chain was identified in a study of control samples from healthy donors and cancer patients. Sequenced by immunoSEQ multiplex PCR; TCRdb stores in-frame clones only, minus some. In the table there are over 100,000 clones, about 89% of which are singletons. Sequencing was performed on blood. This TCR was recovered from a woman aged 50 to 65 in good health.

The CDR3 sequence is CASSLGGTHHGTF. Here the CDR3 DNA reads TGTGCCAGCAGCTTAGGGGGGACCCATCATGGCACCTTC. This chain connects TRBV7-8 to TRBJ1-2; TRBD1 might be the D (5 bases). Germline values: CDR1 SGHVS, CDR2 FQNEAQ. The V gene lost 1 base and the J gene lost 13 bases, with 16 bases spanning the gap. The CDR3 loop spans 13 amino acids.